This T cell receptor (beta chain) stems from a study of blood T cell repertoires in COVID-19. Study details: T cells, B-cell-depleted T cells, or PBMCs provided the cDNA or gDNA that served as material.

This clone was seen once. How the authors handled the data: How many nucleated cells were present was estimated from reference gene primer amplification. Profiling relied on immunoSEQ multiplex PCR, and the TCRdb table lists in-frame clones only, not all of them. D and trimming were read from the DNA, whereas the V and J calls and clone size are those reported in that table. The top ten clones hold over 1.5% of a sample with more than 200,000 clones, 88% of them seen once. Germline CDR1 is LGHDT and CDR2 is YNNKEL (reference sequence). The CDR3 loop spans 20 amino acids. The junction had 8 bases not matched to a gene; V was cut back by 1 base and J by 0 bases.

The clonotype was recovered from a man in his 70s with acute or convalescent COVID-19. The chain couples TRBV3-1 (or the pseudogene TRBV3-2) to TRBJ2-1, with TRBD2 matching 14 bases. The specimen was peripheral blood. CDR3 region: CASSQGRRLAGGSSYNEQFF. The CDR3 DNA is TGTGCCAGCAGCCAAGGAAGGAGACTAGCGGGAGGGAGCTCCTACAATGAGCAGTTCTTC.